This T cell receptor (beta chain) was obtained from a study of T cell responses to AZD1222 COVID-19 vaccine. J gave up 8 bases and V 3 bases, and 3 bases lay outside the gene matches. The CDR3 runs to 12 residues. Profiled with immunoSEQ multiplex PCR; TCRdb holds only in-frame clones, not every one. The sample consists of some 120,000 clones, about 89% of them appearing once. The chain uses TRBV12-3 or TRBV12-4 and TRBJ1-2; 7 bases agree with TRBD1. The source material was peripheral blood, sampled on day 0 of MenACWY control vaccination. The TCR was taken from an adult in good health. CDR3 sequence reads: CASSFTGVGYTF. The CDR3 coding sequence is TGTGCCAGCAGTTTCACAGGGGTGGGCTACACCTTC.